These 5 T cell receptor beta chains share one sample of origin, sequenced in a study of blood T cell repertoires in COVID-19. Libraries were prepared by immunoSEQ multiplex PCR; TCRdb keeps only in-frame clonotypes and omits some of them. The sample consists of approximately 190,000 clones, more than 85% of them appearing once. Sequenced sample: PBMCs or T cells enriched from blood (not recorded which). Every receptor here comes from a middle-aged woman in a cohort exposed to, infected with or recovered from COVID-19 (not recorded which).

On this clone: At one of its ends the junction is not consistent with the germline gene, which may arise from a read error. The chain combines TRBV6-1 with TRBJ1-1; no reliable D call. CDR3 length equals 14 residues. CDR1 is MNHNS, CDR2 SASEGT, per germline. The CDR3 loop reads CASSEGVEALASPF. In nucleotides, the CDR3 is TGTGCCAGCAGTGAAGGTGTGGAGGCCCTGGCTTCCCCGTTT.

V is TRBV5-1 and J is TRBJ1-2, with 9 bases lining up with TRBD1. Germline trimming cut 2 bases from V and 6 bases from J; bases unmatched to any gene: 2. CDR3 length: 13 residues. Germline V gene sequence: CDR1 SGHRS, CDR2 YFSETQ. This CDR3 reads CASSFTGGDGYTF. For the CDR3, the DNA is TGCGCCAGCAGCTTCACAGGGGGCGATGGCTACACCTTC.

The chain uses TRBV5-1 and TRBJ1-3, with D perhaps TRBD1 (5 bases). CDR3 length equals 14 residues. Germline V CDR1 and CDR2: SGHRS, YFSETQ. Trimming left V 4 bases short and J 5 bases short, with 13 bases between. The CDR3 sequence is CASSSSQERNTIYF. For the CDR3, the DNA is TGCGCCAGCAGCAGTTCACAGGAGAGAAACACCATATATTTT.

The CDR3 DNA follows: TGTGCCAGCAGCCTCTGGGGGGAACCCGAGCAGTACTTC. Amino acid sequence: CASSLWGEPEQYF. V usage is TRBV3-1 (or the pseudogene TRBV3-2) and J usage is TRBJ2-7, with D possibly matching TRBD2 (6 bases). The CDR3 has 13 residues. V dropped 4 bases and J dropped 6 bases, with 13 bases sitting between them. Per the germline V gene, CDR1 is LGHDT and CDR2 is YNNKEL (reference sequence).

This sequence joins TRBV23-1 and TRBJ2-2; no firm D call. TRBV23-1 is treated as an ORF (open reading frame) with a function not yet certain. The V and J ends lost 5 bases and 5 bases respectively, with 9 bases between them. The CDR3 covers 13 residues. The CDR3 spells CASSFRGTGELFF. The DNA of the CDR3 is TGCGCCAGCAGTTTCAGAGGTACCGGGGAGCTGTTTTTT.